This T cell receptor beta chain was recorded in a study of T cells after yellow fever vaccination. CDR1 is MGHDK and CDR2 is SYGVNS in the germline V gene. The V end was cut by 5 bases, the J end by 4 bases, with 12 bases between. This CDR3 is 14 amino acids long. TCRdb ran MiXCR on the 5' RACE reads and lists one entry per CDR3 protein. This sample carries a few hundred thousand distinct CDR3 sequences, roughly 10% of them seen once, and the ten largest clones take about 17%. Findings and limits, study-wide: When the response was secondary, it was weaker but reached its peak faster, day 5 versus 15. Most primary-vaccination clones reappeared after the booster (less than 98% CD4, about 90% CD8).

This clonotype appeared a few times. The antigen is not known. The source of this sequence is a man between 18 and 29 years old who received the YFV17D yellow fever vaccine. The specimen was PBMCs, collected on the day of the first yellow fever vaccination. This rearrangement joins TRBV25-1 to TRBJ2-1, with unresolved D. Written as DNA, the CDR3 is TGTGCCAGCAGTACCCGCCGCCCATACAATGAGCAGTTCTTC. It specifies CASSTRRPYNEQFF. The variable domain in full, with the rest retrieved from reference TRBV25-1 and TRBJ2-1, is EADIYQTPRYLVIGTGKKITLECSQTMGHDKMYWYQQDPGMELHLIHYSYGVNSTEKGDLSSESTVSRIRTEHFPLTLESARPSHTSQYLCASSTRRPYNEQFFGPGTRLTVL.